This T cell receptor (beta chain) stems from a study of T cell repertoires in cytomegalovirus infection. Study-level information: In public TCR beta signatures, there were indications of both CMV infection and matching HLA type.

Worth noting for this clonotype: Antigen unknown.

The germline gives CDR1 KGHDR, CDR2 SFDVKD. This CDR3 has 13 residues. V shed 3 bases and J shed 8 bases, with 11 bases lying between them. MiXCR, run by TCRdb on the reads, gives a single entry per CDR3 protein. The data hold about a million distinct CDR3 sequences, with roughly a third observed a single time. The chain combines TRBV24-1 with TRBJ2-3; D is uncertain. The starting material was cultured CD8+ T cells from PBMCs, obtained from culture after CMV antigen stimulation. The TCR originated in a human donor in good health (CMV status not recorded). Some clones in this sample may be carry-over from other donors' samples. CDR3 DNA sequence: TGTGCCACCAGTGATACAAGAATCGGTACGCAGTATTTT. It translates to CATSDTRIGTQYF.